The T cell receptor beta chain under discussion was sequenced for a study of T cell responses to AZD1222 COVID-19 vaccine. This CDR3 is 14 amino acids long. With 0 bases removed from V and 4 bases from J, the gap between germline ends came to 9 bases. Germline CDR1 and CDR2: SGHAT and FQNNGV. Overall study results and limits: Donors in the cohort were predominantly white British and more often female, and clonal diversity was possibly underestimated. Baseline seropositives among AZD1222 recipients totaled only six or seven.

About this clone itself: Its antigen is currently unknown.

Libraries were prepared by immunoSEQ multiplex PCR; TCRdb keeps only in-frame clonotypes and omits some of them. The sample yields some 150,000 clones, more than 80% seen once. This chain connects TRBV11-2 to TRBJ2-5; possible D gene TRBD2, 5 bases. This sequence was found in an adult in good health. This sample comprised peripheral blood, obtained on day 0 of AZD1222 vaccination. This CDR3 is CASSLDLGRETQYF. Written as DNA, the CDR3 is TGTGCCAGCAGCTTAGATCTGGGGAGAGAGACCCAGTACTTC.